The next 16 T cell receptor beta chains were all read from a single sample in a study of T cell repertoires in aging, cancer and after chemotherapy. Rearranged V-D-J TRB sequences were amplified with a mixed TRB-A/B primer pool. TCRdb re-called the multiplex PCR reads through MiXCR, storing one row per CDR3 protein. Of around 940 distinct CDR3 sequences in the sample, over 20% were seen once. Peripheral blood genomic DNA, not sorted cells or RNA, was the template. Sample: blood. The receptors derive from a human donor with a solid tumor.

This clonotype was seen only a few times. The genes are TRBV6-1 and TRBJ2-7; unclear D gene. V gave up 2 bases and J gave up 0 bases, with 11 bases separating them. Germline V gene data show CDR1 as MNHNS and CDR2 as SASEGT. The CDR3 is made up of 15 amino acids. As DNA, the CDR3 is TGTGCCAGCAGTGAAAGCTTTGTCGACTCCTACGAGCAGTACTTC. It encodes CASSESFVDSYEQYF.

In nucleotides, the CDR3 is TGTGCCAGCAGCTTAGGGTTAGCGGCGCTCGGCACAGATACGCAGTATTTT. Amino acids: CASSLGLAALGTDTQYF. The rearrangement uses TRBV11-2 and TRBJ2-3, with D possibly TRBD2 on 6 matching bases. The CDR3 contains 17 residues. V lost 1 base and J 1 base, leaving 15 bases between the germline ends. Germline CDR1 reads SGHAT; CDR2 reads FQNNGV. Together with reference TRBV11-2 and TRBJ2-3, the CDR3 gives the full variable domain: EAGVAQSPRYKIIEKRQSVAFWCNPISGHATLYWYQQILGQGPKLLIQFQNNGVVDDSQLPKDRFSAERLKGVDSTLKIQPAKLEDSAVYLCASSLGLAALGTDTQYFGPGTRLTVL.

A word on this clonotype: Since a much larger clone is just one base distant, this may be a read error. This chain links TRBV27 with TRBJ2-6; D is possibly TRBD1 or TRBD2 (5 bases each). The CDR3 is 18 amino acids. Germline values: CDR1 MNHEY, CDR2 SMNVEV (reference sequence). The V end lost 5 bases, the J end lost 0 bases, and 17 bases lay between the germline ends. The CDR3 DNA sequence: TGTGCCAGCAGTCCACGAGAGGGTAGGGGCTCTGGGGCCAACGTCCTGACTTTC. Translation: CASSPREGRGSGANVLTF.

This clonotype was seen more than once but under ten times. CDR3 DNA sequence: TGCAGTGCCCGAGATCGACAGTCTTGGGAGACCCAGTACTTC. Its protein is CSARDRQSWETQYF. This chain uses TRBV20-1 with TRBJ2-5; weak D call: TRBD1 (5 bases). Germline V gives CDR1 DFQATT, CDR2 SNEGSKA (reference sequence). CDR3 length equals 14 residues. V lost 6 bases, J lost 5 bases, and 19 bases lay in between.

The CDR3 DNA reads as TGTGCCAGCAGCGCGGAGGGGGCGGCTAGCTACAATGAGCAGTTCTTC. This codes for CASSAEGAASYNEQFF. The V gene is TRBV6-4, the J gene TRBJ2-1; a weak D match, TRBD1 (7 bases). The CDR3 is 16 amino acids. The germline CDR1 and CDR2 sequences are MRHNA and SNTAGT. V was clipped by 6 bases and J by 3 bases, with 18 bases between them.

The rearrangement links TRBV27 to TRBJ2-7; D is tentatively TRBD1 or TRBD2 (5 bases each). CDR3 size: 14 residues. The V gene's germline CDR1 is MNHEY and CDR2 SMNVEV (reference sequence). V was trimmed by 1 base and J by 3 bases, leaving 10 bases between them. CDR3 nucleotides: TGTGCCAGCAGTTTATATGGGGACCGCTACGAGCAGTACTTC. Its translation is CASSLYGDRYEQYF.

Notes on this clonotype: A much larger clone lies one base from this, so it may be a read error. The chain is built from TRBV15 and TRBJ1-2; TRBD1 matches 7 bases. The CDR3 contains 13 residues. In germline, CDR1 is LNHNV, CDR2 YYDKDF (reference sequence). CDR3 DNA: TGTGCCACCAGCACAGGGACAGCCTTTGGCAACACCTTC. It specifies CATSTGTAFGNTF.

This clonotype was picked up one time. A much larger clone sits a single nucleotide away, making a read error possible. V usage is TRBV5-6 and J usage is TRBJ1-6; 7 bases map to TRBD1. The CDR3 contains 15 residues. Germline lookup yields CDR1 SGHDT and CDR2 YYEEEE. The CDR3 region is CAGSHPGQRNSPLHF. In DNA, the CDR3 is TGTGCCGGCAGCCACCCGGGACAGCGTAATTCACCCCTCCACTTT.

Within the sample, this clonotype is large (0.1 to 1%). The chain combines TRBV29-1 with TRBJ2-1, with D perhaps matching TRBD1 or TRBD2 (7 bases each). The V gene's germline CDR1 is SQVTM and CDR2 ANQGSEA. The CDR3 has 15 amino acids. Trimming shortened V by 1 base and J by 5 bases, and 15 bases separated the two germline ends. The CDR3 reads CSVEGLAGGDNEQFF. In nucleotides, the CDR3 is TGCAGCGTTGAAGGTCTGGCAGGGGGGGACAATGAGCAGTTCTTC.

This clonotype is termed large (0.1 to 1%). V usage is TRBV19 and J usage is TRBJ1-2; the match to TRBD1 covers 8 bases. Germline V gives CDR1 LNHDA, CDR2 SQIVND (reference sequence). CDR3 length: 14 residues. V trimming: 8 bases; J trimming: 4 bases; junction bases outside the gene matches: 9. The CDR3 spells CASLPTGVRYGYTF. DNA for the CDR3: TGTGCCAGTTTACCGACAGGGGTTCGCTATGGCTACACCTTC.

Judged by abundance, this clonotype is medium-sized. The rearrangement joins TRBV19 to TRBJ1-5, with D possibly TRBD1 on 5 matching bases. V was pared by 8 bases and J by 2 bases, with 13 bases between. Germline CDR1 LNHDA, CDR2 SQIVND (reference sequence). CDR3 length: 14 amino acids. The CDR3 nucleotides are TGTGCCAGTTCCATGGGGACGGGCAATCAGCCCCAGCATTTT. It codes for CASSMGTGNQPQHF.

This chain links TRBV6-6 with TRBJ2-3; 9 positions agree with TRBD2. The CDR3 runs to 15 residues. V gave up 6 bases and J gave up 4 bases; unmatched junction bases: 8. Germline V gives CDR1 MNHNY, CDR2 SVGAGI (reference sequence). This chain's CDR3 is CASSIAGARSDTQYF. The CDR3 DNA reads as TGTGCCAGCAGCATAGCGGGAGCGCGCTCAGATACGCAGTATTTT.

This clonotype is large. V and J are TRBV6-5 and TRBJ2-7, with a tentative D call TRBD1 (5 bases). The CDR3 runs 15 residues. V was trimmed by 3 bases and J by 0 bases, leaving 12 bases between them. Germline V CDR1 and CDR2: MNHEY, SVGAGI. DNA of the CDR3: TGTGCCAGCAGTTATCATTTGACAGCCTCCTACGAGCAGTACTTC. As protein: CASSYHLTASYEQYF.

This clonotype has a handful of counts. The J gene is TRBJ1-1, the V gene TRBV5-1; no definite D call. CDR1 SGHRS and CDR2 YFSETQ come from the germline V gene. V was cut by 0 bases and J by 0 bases, with 3 bases left in between. The CDR3 covers 13 residues. The CDR3: CASSLEMNTEAFF. CDR3 bases: TGCGCCAGCAGCTTGGAGATGAACACTGAAGCTTTCTTT. The full variable domain, with the rest looked up from reference TRBV5-1 and TRBJ1-1, is KAGVTQTPRYLIKTRGQQVTLSCSPISGHRSVSWYQQTPGQGLQFLFEYFSETQRNKGNFPGRFSGRQFSNSRSEMNVSTLELGDSALYLCASSLEMNTEAFFGQGTRLTVV.

This clonotype is deemed medium-sized (0.01 to 0.1%). This chain links TRBV6-5 with TRBJ1-1; D is ambiguous. Trimming pared 6 bases from V and 0 bases from J, leaving 11 bases between. This CDR3 spans 14 amino acids. From germline, CDR1 is MNHEY and CDR2 SVGAGI. CDR3 bases: TGTGCCAGCAGGACCGGGATCCTGAACACTGAAGCTTTCTTT. Translating it yields CASRTGILNTEAFF.

This clonotype was picked up a small number of times. The chain combines TRBV18 with TRBJ1-5; TRBD1 agrees at 8 bases. V shed 3 bases, J shed 4 bases, and the junction held 11 bases outside the gene matches. This CDR3 has 17 residues. Germline loops: CDR1 KGHSH, CDR2 LQKENI. The CDR3 nucleotides read TGTGCCAGCTCACCGGGGGCCGGACGGACAGGGAATCAGCCCCAGCATTTT. Amino acid sequence: CASSPGAGRTGNQPQHF.